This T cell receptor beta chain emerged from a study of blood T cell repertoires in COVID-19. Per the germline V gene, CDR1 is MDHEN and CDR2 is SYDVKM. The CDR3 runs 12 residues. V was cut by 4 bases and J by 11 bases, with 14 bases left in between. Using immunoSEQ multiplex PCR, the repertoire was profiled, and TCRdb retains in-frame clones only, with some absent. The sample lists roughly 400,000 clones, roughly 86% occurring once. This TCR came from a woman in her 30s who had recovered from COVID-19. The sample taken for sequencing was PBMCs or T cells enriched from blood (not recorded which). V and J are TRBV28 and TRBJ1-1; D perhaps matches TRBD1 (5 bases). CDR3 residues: CASSSSTVTAFF. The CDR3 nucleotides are TGTGCCAGCAGTTCCTCGACAGTCACGGCTTTCTTT. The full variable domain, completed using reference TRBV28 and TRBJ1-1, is DVKVTQSSRYLVKRTGEKVFLECVQDMDHENMFWYRQDPGLGLRLIYFSYDVKMKEKGDIPEGYSVSREKKERFSLILESASTNQTSMYLCASSSSTVTAFFGQGTRLTVV.